One T cell receptor (beta chain) is described in this entry. These data originate in a study of blood T cell repertoires in COVID-19. About the study: Italy, Spain and the United States were the sources of the convalescent and acute COVID-19 samples.

The protocol was immunoSEQ multiplex PCR, while the TCRdb copy is restricted to in-frame clones and leaves out a portion. The table has around 250,000 clones, approximately 82% seen once. The sample was PBMCs or T cells enriched from blood (not recorded which). The origin of this receptor is a man between 40 and 49 years old who had recovered from COVID-19.

The CDR3 region is CASSQGRDSWGYTF. CDR3 coding DNA: TGCGCCAGCAGCCAAGGCAGGGACTCTTGGGGCTACACCTTC. V gene TRBV4-3 combines with J gene TRBJ1-2; perhaps TRBD1 as D (5 bases). The CDR3 consists of 14 residues. Trimming cost V 1 base and J 8 bases, with 14 bases left between them. Looked up from germline, CDR1 is LGHNA and CDR2 is YSLEER.